One sample yielded the 11 T cell receptor beta chains listed below, sequenced in a study of blood T cell repertoires in COVID-19 (dated by TCRdb to about 2020). Receptor libraries were prepared by the immunoSEQ multiplex PCR assay. TCRdb re-hosts the immuneACCESS table, in-frame sequences only. Its copies lack some clones; in the studies checked, an unresolved V gene accounts for under half of them, and the cause for the rest is not known. The sample table records about 40,000 clones; about 80% of these occur just once. The ten largest clones add up to 2.6% of the sample. The sample comprised peripheral blood. The origin of the receptors is a woman aged 55-70 years with acute or convalescent COVID-19.

The chain uses TRBV30 and TRBJ2-5; TRBD2 matches at 13 bases. The CDR3 is made up of 18 amino acids. In germline, CDR1 is GTSNPN, CDR2 SVGIG (reference sequence). V was clipped by 5 bases and J by 0 bases; unmatched bases: 12. CDR3 sequence reads: CAWGSGTSGIPYQETQYF. The CDR3 nucleotides read TGTGCCTGGGGTTCCGGGACTAGCGGGATCCCGTACCAAGAGACCCAGTACTTC.

The gene calls are TRBV7-9 and TRBJ2-3, with 14 bases that match TRBD2. J gave up 7 bases and V 5 bases, and 17 bases lay outside the gene matches. This CDR3 contains 19 residues. Germline CDR1 and CDR2: SEHNR and FQNEAQ (reference sequence). CDR3 protein: CASSGNFGPGTSGRNTQYF. CDR3 in DNA: TGTGCCAGCAGCGGAAACTTTGGGCCCGGGACTAGCGGGAGAAATACGCAGTATTTT.

The chain carries TRBV5-1 and TRBJ2-5, with D perhaps TRBD2 (6 bases). This CDR3 is 16 amino acids long. Per germline, CDR1 SGHRS and CDR2 YFSETQ. Between the trimmed V and J ends, which lost 0 bases and 0 bases, there was a span of 12 bases. CDR3 protein: CASSLGSSGNQETQYF. CDR3 nucleotide sequence: TGCGCCAGCAGCTTGGGTAGTAGCGGAAACCAAGAGACCCAGTACTTC.

This clone is a singleton in its sample. The rearrangement links TRBV15 to TRBJ2-7, with 7 bases lining up with TRBD2. V shed 3 bases and J 4 bases; nucleotides not matched to a gene: 9. CDR1 and CDR2 from the germline V gene are LNHNV and YYDKDF (reference sequence). The CDR3 runs 15 residues. The CDR3 DNA follows: TGTGCCACCAGCAGCGGACCGAGCGGGATATACGAGCAGTACTTC. Translated, it gives CATSSGPSGIYEQYF.

J is TRBJ1-6 and V is TRBV6-5; D is uncertain. CDR3 size: 15 residues. Germline-derived CDR1 and CDR2 are MNHEY and SVGAGI. V was pared by 7 bases and J by 0 bases, with 10 bases between. The CDR3 sequence: CASTPLSSYNSPLHF. The CDR3 nucleotides are TGTGCCAGCACTCCCCTGAGCTCCTATAATTCACCCCTCCACTTT.

The genes are TRBV2 and TRBJ2-7; 11 nucleotides line up with TRBD2. The germline gives CDR1 SNHLY, CDR2 FYNNEI. The CDR3 totals 13 residues. Trimming removed 4 bases from V and 13 bases from J; junction bases left unmatched: 9. CDR3 coding DNA: TGTGCCAGCAGTGTCACTAGCGGGAGTACAGAATACTTC. Its translation is CASSVTSGSTEYF.

The J gene is TRBJ2-4, the V gene TRBV2; maybe TRBD1 (9 bases). The CDR3 contains 14 residues. Germline V gives CDR1 SNHLY, CDR2 FYNNEI. Deletions cut 5 bases from V and 8 bases from J, with 16 bases between. The CDR3, as DNA: TGTGCCAGCAGTTTGGGACAGGGACTAGACATTCAGTACTTC. Translation: CASSLGQGLDIQYF.

This rearrangement joins TRBV2 to TRBJ2-1; 9 bases are shared with TRBD1. The CDR3 contains 15 residues. V lost 4 bases and J lost 4; bases outside the gene matches: 5. CDR1 and CDR2 (germline): SNHLY, FYNNEI. CDR3 bases: TGTGCCAGCAGTGCCGGGACAGGGAGGTACAATGAGCAGTTCTTC. The encoded protein is CASSAGTGRYNEQFF.

The chain recombines TRBV28 with TRBJ2-6, with D possibly matching TRBD1 (5 bases). V lost 5 bases and J 1 base, leaving 18 bases between the germline ends. This CDR3 has 18 amino acids. Germline lookup yields CDR1 MDHEN and CDR2 SYDVKM. The CDR3 spells CASSPPVQGFSGANVLTF. The CDR3, as DNA: TGTGCCAGCAGTCCCCCCGTTCAGGGTTTTTCTGGGGCCAACGTCCTGACTTTC.

This chain joins TRBV7-6 and TRBJ2-3; D might be TRBD1 (5 bases). The V end lost 1 base, the J end lost 7 bases, and 21 bases lay between the germline ends. This CDR3 is built from 17 residues. Per the germline V gene, CDR1 is SGHVS and CDR2 is FNYEAQ. The CDR3 DNA reads TGTGCCAGCAGCTTAGGGTTGGTTGGGGCCCGAGTGAATACGCAGTATTTT. Encoded protein: CASSLGLVGARVNTQYF.

This chain uses TRBV29-1 with TRBJ2-1; TRBD1 is a possible D gene (5 bases). The V end lost 2 bases, the J end lost 1 base, and 12 bases lay between the germline ends. The CDR3 spans 15 residues. CDR1 is SQVTM, CDR2 ANQGSEA, per germline. Here the CDR3 reads CSVERADRSYNEQFF. As DNA, the CDR3 is TGCAGCGTTGAAAGGGCCGACAGATCCTACAATGAGCAGTTCTTC.